This is a list of T cell receptor beta chains from one sample in a study of T cells in Graves' hyperthyroidism and ophthalmopathy. TCRdb recomputed calls from the multiplex PCR reads with MiXCR, one row per CDR3 protein. The sample holds 700,000 or so distinct CDR3 sequences, around 15% seen once. Sequencing input: blood. These receptors originate from a man younger than 35 with Graves' hyperthyroidism. Both conserved end residues are part of each CDR3. A D gene is named only where the DNA matches it firmly. Rows may omit the clone size; those that give it use once, few, many or a size class.

TRBV28	TRBJ1-1	TRBD1	many	CASRDRESNTEAFF	TGTGCCAGCAGGGACAGGGAATCTAACACTGAAGCTTTCTTT
TRBV15	TRBJ2-1	.	.	CATSRDRGARAEFF	TGTGCCACCAGCAGAGATCGTGGGGCCAGGGCCGAGTTCTTC
TRBV6-2/TRBV6-3	TRBJ2-7	TRBD2	many	CASSPTASGRGYEQYF	TGTGCCAGCAGTCCCACCGCCAGCGGGAGAGGCTACGAGCAGTACTTC
TRBV28	TRBJ1-2	.	many	CASIATGRGSAPYTF	TGTGCCAGCATAGCCACAGGAAGGGGGTCAGCGCCCTACACCTTC
TRBV12-3/TRBV12-4	TRBJ1-4	.	many	CASTSNEKLFF	TGTGCCAGCACCTCCAATGAAAAACTGTTTTTT
TRBV20-1	TRBJ2-7	.	.	CSASDGSALTYEQYF	TGCAGTGCTAGCGACGGTTCGGCCTTAACCTACGAGCAGTACTTC
TRBV30	TRBJ2-1	.	few	CAWSMRDSRWHSEQFF	TGTGCCTGGAGTATGCGGGACAGTCGATGGCATAGTGAGCAGTTCTTC
TRBV6-5	TRBJ2-7	.	many	CASSYTNRGGEQYF	TGTGCCAGCAGTTACACCAACAGGGGAGGCGAGCAGTACTTC
TRBV6-2/TRBV6-3	TRBJ1-5	.	few	CASSYLGSAQPQHF	TGTGCCAGCAGTTATCTGGGATCCGCTCAGCCCCAGCATTTT
TRBV20-1	TRBJ2-5	.	many	CSARDGGTSRGTQYF	TGCAGTGCTAGAGATGGTGGGACCTCCCGCGGGACCCAGTACTTC
TRBV27	TRBJ2-7	.	few	CASSPSRLSYEQYF	TGTGCCAGCAGTCCTTCTCGGCTCTCCTACGAGCAGTACTTC
TRBV7-9	TRBJ1-2	.	many	CASSSADVAVYGYTF	TGTGCCAGCAGCTCAGCTGACGTTGCCGTGTATGGCTACACCTTC
TRBV5-6	TRBJ2-2	.	few	CASTRLLGELFF	TGTGCCAGCACTAGATTGCTCGGGGAGCTGTTTTTT
TRBV12-3/TRBV12-4	TRBJ2-1	TRBD2	many	CASSLSGRAGDEQFF	TGTGCCAGCAGTTTAAGCGGGAGGGCCGGTGATGAGCAGTTCTTC
TRBV25-1	TRBJ1-2	TRBD1	few	CASSGQGTGRGAYGYTF	TGTGCCAGCAGTGGGCAAGGGACAGGGAGAGGGGCCTATGGCTACACCTTC
TRBV4-1	TRBJ1-5	.	few	CASSQDWALGKSNQPQHF	TGCGCCAGCAGCCAAGATTGGGCCCTGGGGAAGAGCAATCAGCCCCAGCATTTT
TRBV27	TRBJ2-3	.	many	CASSPVQGADTQYF	TGTGCCAGCAGTCCAGTTCAAGGGGCAGATACGCAGTATTTT
TRBV4-1	TRBJ2-1	TRBD2	.	CASSPSPLAGEQFF	TGCGCCAGCAGCCCGTCTCCTTTAGCGGGAGAGCAGTTCTTC
TRBV20-1	TRBJ2-2	.	.	CSVQGANTGELFF	TGCAGTGTTCAAGGGGCCAACACCGGGGAGCTGTTTTTT
TRBV11-2	TRBJ2-1	.	.	CASSPWSPSYNEQFF	TGTGCCAGCAGTCCTTGGTCCCCCTCCTACAATGAGCAGTTCTTC
TRBV3-1	TRBJ2-2	TRBD1	.	CASSQDKTGGNTGELFF	TGTGCCAGCAGCCAAGATAAGACAGGGGGCAACACCGGGGAGCTGTTTTTT
TRBV18	TRBJ2-1	TRBD1	many	CASSPGTGRNNEQFF	TGTGCCAGCTCACCCGGGACAGGGCGTAACAATGAGCAGTTCTTC
TRBV5-1	TRBJ1-1	TRBD1	.	CASSWGQGSSEAFF	TGCGCCAGCAGCTGGGGACAGGGTTCGTCTGAAGCTTTCTTT
TRBV7-2	TRBJ2-3	.	.	CASSRSTLSGTDTQYF	TGTGCCAGCAGCCGATCGACACTCTCGGGCACAGATACGCAGTATTTT
TRBV14	TRBJ1-2	TRBD1	.	CASSKEEDRGANYGYTF	TGTGCCAGCAGCAAAGAAGAGGACAGGGGTGCTAACTATGGCTACACCTTC
TRBV28	TRBJ2-7	.	many	CASTPLGATYEQYF	TGTGCCAGCACTCCGTTAGGTGCCACCTACGAGCAGTACTTC
TRBV9	TRBJ1-5	TRBD1	once	CASSTRTRRGQPQRF	TGTGCCAGCAGTACCCGGACGAGGCGGGGACAGCCCCAGCGTTTT
TRBV28	TRBJ2-1	.	many	CASVQDPSGDEQFF	TGTGCCAGCGTTCAGGACCCCTCGGGGGATGAGCAGTTCTTC
TRBV7-3	TRBJ2-2	.	few	CASSLTATDTGELFF	TGTGCCAGCAGCTTAACGGCTACAGACACCGGGGAGCTGTTTTTT
TRBV9	TRBJ2-1	.	.	CASSGPRGRPGNEQFF	TGTGCCAGCAGCGGGCCCCGGGGACGACCGGGAAATGAGCAGTTCTTC
TRBV28	TRBJ2-3	.	few	CASSLYLAQSTDTQYF	TGTGCCAGCAGTTTATACCTGGCCCAAAGCACAGATACGCAGTATTTT
TRBV7-2	TRBJ2-5	.	many	CASSLNGVPLETQYF	TGTGCCAGCAGCTTAAACGGGGTACCCTTGGAGACCCAGTACTTC
TRBV12-3/TRBV12-4	TRBJ1-2	TRBD1	few	CASSNTGEGGYTF	TGTGCCAGCAGTAACACAGGGGAGGGTGGCTACACCTTC
TRBV7-9	TRBJ2-3	TRBD2	few	CASSPRTSASTDTQYF	TGTGCCAGCAGCCCCCGGACTAGCGCCAGCACAGATACGCAGTATTTT
TRBV7-3	TRBJ1-3	TRBD1	.	CASSFGTGTSGNTIYF	TGTGCCAGCAGCTTCGGGACAGGGACCTCTGGAAACACCATATATTTT
TRBV12-3/TRBV12-4	TRBJ2-5	.	many	CASRSLETQYF	TGTGCCAGCAGATCCCTCGAGACCCAGTACTTC
TRBV12-3/TRBV12-4	TRBJ2-1	TRBD2	.	CASSSPGGGFSGRSEYNEQFF	TGTGCCAGCAGTTCACCCGGCGGAGGTTTTAGCGGGAGGTCGGAATACAATGAGCAGTTCTTC
TRBV5-5	TRBJ2-2	.	few	CASSLWQGSLAGELFF	TGTGCCAGCAGCTTGTGGCAGGGCAGTTTAGCCGGGGAGCTGTTTTTT
TRBV18	TRBJ2-2	.	few	CASSLPGQPPGRNTGELFF	TGTGCCAGCTCACTTCCGGGACAGCCTCCCGGGAGGAACACCGGGGAGCTGTTTTTT
TRBV5-8	TRBJ2-7	.	.	CASTSLWGSLYEQYF	TGTGCCAGCACCTCCCTCTGGGGGAGTCTCTACGAGCAGTACTTC
TRBV28	TRBJ2-7	.	many	CAPANLAGRSSYEQYF	TGTGCCCCAGCGAACCTCGCGGGTAGGAGCTCCTACGAGCAGTACTTC
TRBV20-1	TRBJ2-7	TRBD1	.	CSTGDSSYEQYF	TGCAGTACCGGGGACAGCTCCTACGAGCAGTACTTC
TRBV30	TRBJ2-1	TRBD1	few	CAWSEGTVSYNEQFF	TGTGCCTGGAGTGAGGGGACAGTCTCCTACAATGAGCAGTTCTTC
TRBV7-6	TRBJ2-7	TRBD2	many	CASSLARATRLALPYEQYF	TGTGCCAGCAGCTTAGCGCGTGCCACAAGACTAGCGTTGCCCTACGAGCAGTACTTC
TRBV7-2	TRBJ2-7	.	few	CASRPRQVSYEQYF	TGTGCCAGCAGACCCAGACAGGTATCCTACGAGCAGTACTTC
TRBV6-1	TRBJ2-1	.	many	CASRIGLNRYNEQFF	TGTGCCAGCAGAATCGGGCTAAACAGGTACAATGAGCAGTTCTTC